The 21 T cell receptor beta chains below all came from one sample that was sequenced in a study of blood T cell repertoires in COVID-19. TCRdb's copy holds only in-frame clones and misses some; the assay was immunoSEQ multiplex PCR. The sample records 100,000 to 150,000 clones, 85% to 90% being singletons. The specimen was peripheral blood. The receptors were sampled from a woman over 75 with acute or convalescent COVID-19.

The chain joins TRBV12-3 or TRBV12-4 to TRBJ2-7, with TRBD1 identical over 9 bases. The CDR3 length is 13 residues. The J segment lost 9 bases and the V segment lost 5 bases, leaving 8 bases of the junction unmatched. CDR3 residues: CASSPRQGDTQYV. The CDR3, as DNA: TGTGCCAGCAGTCCCCGACAGGGGGACACGCAGTACGTC.

The genes are TRBV10-2 and TRBJ2-2; D not resolved. The CDR3 is 15 amino acids. V dropped 3 bases and J dropped 2 bases, with 10 bases sitting between them. The V gene's germline CDR1 is WSHSY and CDR2 SAAADI. The CDR3 nucleotides are TGCGCCAGCAGTGAATGGTCGAGTAACACCGGGGAGCTGTTTTTT. This gives the protein CASSEWSSNTGELFF.

V is TRBV5-4 and J is TRBJ1-6; D ambiguous. Between the trimmed V and J ends, which lost 2 bases and 8 bases, there was a span of 11 bases. The CDR3 runs to 14 residues. The V gene's germline CDR1 is SGHNT and CDR2 YYREEE (reference sequence). CDR3 in amino acids: CASSLNPIDSPLHF. DNA of the CDR3: TGTGCCAGCAGCTTAAATCCCATAGATTCACCCCTCCACTTT.

This chain joins TRBV2 and TRBJ1-1; D gene ambiguous. V dropped 4 bases and J dropped 0 bases, with 6 bases sitting between them. Per germline, CDR1 SNHLY and CDR2 FYNNEI. The CDR3 is 13 amino acids. The CDR3 region has the DNA TGTGCCAGCAGTGCAGATATGAACACTGAAGCTTTCTTT. Its protein is CASSADMNTEAFF.

This clone was detected once. This chain connects TRBV7-3 to TRBJ2-7; tentatively, D is TRBD1 (8 bases). The CDR3 extends over 13 amino acids. V lost 4 bases, J lost 7 bases, and 14 bases lay in between. CDR1 is SGHTA and CDR2 is FQGTGA in the germline V gene. The CDR3, as DNA: TGTGCCAGCAGCTCGGACAGGGAGGGGGAGCAGTACTTC. Its protein product is CASSSDREGEQYF.

This clone was picked up a small number of times. The chain has TRBV21-1 and TRBJ1-2; the D call TRBD1 from the table was never checked on the DNA. TRBV21-1 is shown as a pseudogene. The CDR3 spans 18 residues. The CDR3 loop reads CASSKRRKRQAKDSGYTF. The DNA of the CDR3 is TGTGCCAGCAGCAAAAGGAGAAAAAGACAGGCAAAAGATAGCGGCTACACCTTC.

The chain is built from TRBV10-1 and TRBJ2-5, with a weak D call TRBD1 (5 bases). Germline V CDR1 and CDR2: WNHNN, SYGVQD (reference sequence). The V end was cut by 5 bases, the J end by 5 bases, with 12 bases between. This CDR3 comprises 13 residues. For the CDR3, the DNA is TGCGCCAGCAGTTCAGGGATTGGGGAGACCCAGTACTTC. Translation: CASSSGIGETQYF.

J is TRBJ2-6 and V is TRBV9; D may be TRBD2 (5 bases). Germline V gene lookup returns CDR1 SGDLS and CDR2 YYNGEE. Trimming left V 4 bases short and J 0 bases short, with 23 bases between. The CDR3 spans 20 residues. The CDR3 DNA is TGTGCCAGCAGCCCTCAACCGCGCGGGCAGGCCGGCTCTGGGGCCAACGTCCTGACTTTC. It translates to CASSPQPRGQAGSGANVLTF.

The genes are TRBV5-6 and TRBJ1-3, with TRBD1 as a possible D gene (6 bases). V shed 4 bases and J shed 0 bases, with 11 bases lying between them. Germline lookup yields CDR1 SGHDT and CDR2 YYEEEE. CDR3 length equals 15 residues. The CDR3 spells CASSGRDTSGNTIYF. The CDR3 nucleotides read TGTGCCAGCAGCGGACGGGACACCTCTGGAAACACCATATATTTT.

This chain connects TRBV28 to TRBJ1-1; the D gene is possibly TRBD1 (6 bases). Germline V gene sequence: CDR1 MDHEN, CDR2 SYDVKM. Trimming pared 7 bases from V and 3 bases from J, leaving 18 bases between. This CDR3 spans 15 amino acids. The chain's CDR3 is CASKSSLKGDTEAFF. CDR3 nucleotides: TGTGCCAGCAAGTCGAGTCTTAAGGGGGACACTGAAGCTTTCTTT. Based on the CDR3 plus reference TRBV28 and TRBJ1-1, the full variable domain is DVKVTQSSRYLVKRTGEKVFLECVQDMDHENMFWYRQDPGLGLRLIYFSYDVKMKEKGDIPEGYSVSREKKERFSLILESASTNQTSMYLCASKSSLKGDTEAFFGQGTRLTVV.

This CDR3 reads CASSAFRGDGNTIYF. The CDR3 DNA is TGTGCCAGCAGTGCGTTCAGGGGGGATGGAAACACCATATATTTT. The rearrangement joins TRBV2 to TRBJ1-3; TRBD1 matches at 7 bases. From germline, CDR1 is SNHLY and CDR2 FYNNEI. CDR3 length: 15 amino acids. V shed 4 bases, J shed 3 bases, and the junction held 6 bases outside the gene matches.

The chain employs TRBV9 and TRBJ1-1; a possible D gene is TRBD1 (6 bases). CDR3 length: 15 amino acids. Germline assignment: CDR1 SGDLS and CDR2 YYNGEE. Trimming pared 0 bases from V and 6 bases from J, leaving 15 bases between. The DNA for the CDR3 is TGTGCCAGCAGCGTAGCGGGGGGCTGGACCGCTGAAGCTTTCTTT. Protein sequence: CASSVAGGWTAEAFF. Based on the CDR3 plus reference TRBV9 and TRBJ1-1, the full variable domain is DSGVTQTPKHLITATGQRVTLRCSPRSGDLSVYWYQQSLDQGLQFLIQYYNGEERAKGNILERFSAQQFPDLHSELNLSSLELGDSALYFCASSVAGGWTAEAFFGQGTRLTVV.

The rearrangement joins TRBV2 to TRBJ1-1, with no clear D. The CDR3 has 13 amino acids. Germline V gives CDR1 SNHLY, CDR2 FYNNEI. V gave up 4 bases and J gave up 1 base, with 7 bases separating them. This CDR3 reads CASSGRQNTEAFF. The CDR3 DNA reads TGTGCCAGCAGTGGGAGGCAGAACACTGAAGCTTTCTTT. Full variable domain (outside the CDR3, taken from reference TRBV2 and TRBJ1-1): EPEVTQTPSHQVTQMGQEVILRCVPISNHLYFYWYRQILGQKVEFLVSFYNNEISEKSEIFDDQFSVERPDGSNFTLKIRSTKLEDSAMYFCASSGRQNTEAFFGQGTRLTVV.

V is TRBV6-5 and J is TRBJ1-6; the match to TRBD1 covers 7 bases. V shed 6 bases and J 4 bases; nucleotides not matched to a gene: 6. The CDR3 runs 15 residues. Per the germline V gene, CDR1 is MNHEY and CDR2 is SVGAGI. As DNA, the CDR3 is TGTGCCAGCAGCCCCAGGGGGGCGTATAATTCACCCCTCCACTTT. It yields the protein CASSPRGAYNSPLHF.

The rearrangement links TRBV7-9 to TRBJ2-3; 8 positions agree with TRBD2. This CDR3 spans 15 amino acids. Losses at the gene ends were 8 bases for V and 5 bases for J; bases not matched to a gene: 12. Germline V CDR1 and CDR2: SEHNR, FQNEAQ (reference sequence). Here the CDR3 DNA reads TGTGCCAGCGGAACGGGGGGGCGACGAAGAGATACGCAGTATTTT. Protein: CASGTGGRRRDTQYF.

This rearrangement joins TRBV7-3 to TRBJ1-1; the match to TRBD1 covers 11 bases. The CDR3 consists of 15 residues. The germline gives CDR1 SGHTA, CDR2 FQGTGA. V lost 5 bases and J lost 2; bases outside the gene matches: 4. For the CDR3, the DNA is TGTGCCAGCAGCCCTCGGACAGGGGGCAACACTGAAGCTTTCTTT. This translates into CASSPRTGGNTEAFF.

The chain links TRBV5-1 to TRBJ2-2, with D possibly being TRBD2 (5 bases). The CDR3 runs 12 residues. V lost 6 bases and J lost 5, with 8 bases in between. Per germline, CDR1 SGHRS and CDR2 YFSETQ. The CDR3, as DNA: TGCGCCAGCAATGAGGGAACCGGGGAGCTGTTTTTT. Protein product: CASNEGTGELFF. The full variable domain, its missing parts supplied by reference TRBV5-1 and TRBJ2-2, is KAGVTQTPRYLIKTRGQQVTLSCSPISGHRSVSWYQQTPGQGLQFLFEYFSETQRNKGNFPGRFSGRQFSNSRSEMNVSTLELGDSALYLCASNEGTGELFFGEGSRLTVL.

The CDR3 here is CASSPLTGVFYGYTF. CDR3 sequence (DNA): TGTGCCAGCAGCCCATTGACAGGCGTATTCTATGGCTACACCTTC. The chain has TRBV7-9 and TRBJ1-2; a possible D gene is TRBD1 (6 bases). There are 15 residues in the CDR3. The V gene lost 5 bases and the J gene lost 4 bases, with 17 bases spanning the gap. Germline V gives CDR1 SEHNR, CDR2 FQNEAQ (reference sequence). Using reference TRBV7-9 and TRBJ1-2 for the parts outside the CDR3, the full variable domain is DTGVSQNPRHKITKRGQNVTFRCDPISEHNRLYWYRQTLGQGPEFLTYFQNEAQLEKSRLLSDRFSAERPKGSFSTLEIQRTEQGDSAMYLCASSPLTGVFYGYTFGSGTRLTVV.

The chain is built from TRBV5-8 and TRBJ1-1, with TRBD1 matching over 11 bases. Germline V gene lookup returns CDR1 SGHTS and CDR2 YDEGEE. The CDR3 totals 15 residues. The V and J ends lost 5 bases and 1 base, in that order; junction bases with no gene match: 4. For the CDR3, the DNA is TGTGCCAGCAGTCAAGGACAGGGGGCGAACACTGAAGCTTTCTTT. It encodes CASSQGQGANTEAFF.

V usage is TRBV3-1 (or the pseudogene TRBV3-2) and J usage is TRBJ1-1, with 8 bases identical to TRBD1. V lost 1 base to trimming and J lost 5 bases; unmatched junction nucleotides: 3. This CDR3 is 14 amino acids long. Germline V lookup: CDR1 LGHDT, CDR2 YNNKEL (reference sequence). CDR3 nucleotides: TGTGCCAGCAGCCAAGGGACAGGGAGGACTGAAGCTTTCTTT. This gives the protein CASSQGTGRTEAFF.

The chain couples TRBV4-2 to TRBJ1-1, with TRBD1 matching over 7 bases. CDR1 is LGHNA, CDR2 YNFKEQ, per germline. The CDR3 is made up of 15 amino acids. V lost 4 bases to trimming and J lost 7 bases; unmatched junction nucleotides: 12. CDR3: CASSPRNLRDSEAFF. Written as DNA, the CDR3 is TGTGCCAGCAGCCCACGAAACCTCCGGGACAGTGAAGCTTTCTTT.